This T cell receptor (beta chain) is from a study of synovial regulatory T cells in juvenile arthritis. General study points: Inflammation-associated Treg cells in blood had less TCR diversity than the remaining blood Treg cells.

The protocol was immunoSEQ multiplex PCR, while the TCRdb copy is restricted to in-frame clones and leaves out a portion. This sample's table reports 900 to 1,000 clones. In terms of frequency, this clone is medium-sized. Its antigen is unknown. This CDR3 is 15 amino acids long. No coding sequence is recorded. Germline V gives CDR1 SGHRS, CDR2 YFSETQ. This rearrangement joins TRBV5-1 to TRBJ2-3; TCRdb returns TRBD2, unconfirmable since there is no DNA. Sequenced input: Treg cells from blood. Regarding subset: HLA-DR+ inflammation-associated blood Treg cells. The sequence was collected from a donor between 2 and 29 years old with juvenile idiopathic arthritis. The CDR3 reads CASRRDFTSTDTQYF.